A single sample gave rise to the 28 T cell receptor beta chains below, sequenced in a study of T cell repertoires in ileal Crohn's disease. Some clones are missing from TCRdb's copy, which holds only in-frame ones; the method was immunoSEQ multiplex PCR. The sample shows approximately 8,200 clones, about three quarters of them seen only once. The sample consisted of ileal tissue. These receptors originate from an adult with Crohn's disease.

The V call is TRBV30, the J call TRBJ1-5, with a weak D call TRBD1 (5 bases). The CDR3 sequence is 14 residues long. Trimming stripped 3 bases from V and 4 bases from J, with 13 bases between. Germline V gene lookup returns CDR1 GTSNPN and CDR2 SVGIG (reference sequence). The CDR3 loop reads CAWRRKTDNQPQHF. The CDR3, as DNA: TGTGCCTGGAGGAGAAAGACAGATAATCAGCCCCAGCATTTT.

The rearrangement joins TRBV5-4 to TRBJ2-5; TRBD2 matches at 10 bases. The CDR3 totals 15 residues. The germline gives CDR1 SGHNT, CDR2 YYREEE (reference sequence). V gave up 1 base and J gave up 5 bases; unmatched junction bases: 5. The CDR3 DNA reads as TGTGCCAGCAGCTTGAACAGCGGGGGGGCGGAGACCCAGTACTTC. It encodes CASSLNSGGAETQYF.

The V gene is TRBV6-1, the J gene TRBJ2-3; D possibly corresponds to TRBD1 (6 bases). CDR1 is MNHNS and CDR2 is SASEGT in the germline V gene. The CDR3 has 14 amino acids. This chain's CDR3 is CAGHTGIDTDTQYF. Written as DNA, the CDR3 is TGTGCAGGCCACACAGGGATTGACACAGATACGCAGTATTTT.

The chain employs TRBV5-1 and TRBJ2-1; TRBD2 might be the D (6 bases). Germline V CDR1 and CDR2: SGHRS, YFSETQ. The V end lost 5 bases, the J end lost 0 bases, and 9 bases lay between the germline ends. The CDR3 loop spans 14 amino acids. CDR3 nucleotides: TGCGCCAGCAGGGCGGGGAGCTCCTACAATGAGCAGTTCTTC. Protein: CASRAGSSYNEQFF.

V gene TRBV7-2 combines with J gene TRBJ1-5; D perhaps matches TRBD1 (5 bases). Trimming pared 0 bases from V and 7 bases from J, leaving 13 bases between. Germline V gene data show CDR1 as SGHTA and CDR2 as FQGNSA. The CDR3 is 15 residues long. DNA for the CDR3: TGTGCCAGCAGCTTAGCAGCGCAGGGTTTACAGCCCCAGCATTTT. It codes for CASSLAAQGLQPQHF.

CDR3 sequence (DNA): TGTGCCAGCAGACCGACAGGGCAAAACACCATATATTTT. It yields the protein CASRPTGQNTIYF. This chain uses TRBV6-1 with TRBJ1-3; 7 bases are a match to TRBD1. With 6 bases clipped from V and 6 bases from J, the junction kept 5 bases outside the gene matches. The CDR3 has 13 residues. Germline V CDR1 and CDR2: MNHNS, SASEGT.

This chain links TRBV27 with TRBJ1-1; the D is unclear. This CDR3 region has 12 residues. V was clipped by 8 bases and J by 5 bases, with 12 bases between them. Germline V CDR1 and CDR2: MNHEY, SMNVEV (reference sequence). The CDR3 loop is CASVSLATEAFF. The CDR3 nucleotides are TGTGCCAGCGTAAGCTTAGCGACTGAAGCTTTCTTT.

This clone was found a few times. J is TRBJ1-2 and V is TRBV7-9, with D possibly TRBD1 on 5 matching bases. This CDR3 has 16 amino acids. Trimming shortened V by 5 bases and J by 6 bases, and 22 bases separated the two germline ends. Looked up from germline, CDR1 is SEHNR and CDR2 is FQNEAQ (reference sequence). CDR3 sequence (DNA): TGTGCCAGCAGCCGGGCGGGGGTAGAGGTTCGTGATGGCTACACCTTC. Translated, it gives CASSRAGVEVRDGYTF.

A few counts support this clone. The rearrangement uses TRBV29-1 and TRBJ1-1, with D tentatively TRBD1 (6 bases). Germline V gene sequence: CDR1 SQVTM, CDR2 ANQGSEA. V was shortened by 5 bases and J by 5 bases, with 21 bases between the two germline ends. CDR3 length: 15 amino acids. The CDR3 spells CSVKGTPRGVTEAFF. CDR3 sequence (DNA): TGCAGCGTTAAAGGGACACCCCGGGGGGTTACTGAAGCTTTCTTT.

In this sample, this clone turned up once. The CDR3 nucleotides read TGTGCCAGCAGCCAAGGGGGACTAGTCCGCGAGCAGTACTTC. This gives the protein CASSQGGLVREQYF. The chain carries TRBV14 and TRBJ2-7, with TRBD2 matching 8 bases. The CDR3 covers 14 residues. The germline CDR1 and CDR2 sequences are SGHDN and FVKESK. V was pared by 1 base and J by 6 bases, with 5 bases of the junction left unmatched.

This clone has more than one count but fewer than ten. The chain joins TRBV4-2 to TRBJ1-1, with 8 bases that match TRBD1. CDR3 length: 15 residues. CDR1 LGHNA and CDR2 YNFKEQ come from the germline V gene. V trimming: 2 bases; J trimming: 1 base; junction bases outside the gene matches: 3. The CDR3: CASSQQGQANTEAFF. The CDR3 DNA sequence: TGTGCCAGCAGCCAACAGGGACAGGCGAACACTGAAGCTTTCTTT.

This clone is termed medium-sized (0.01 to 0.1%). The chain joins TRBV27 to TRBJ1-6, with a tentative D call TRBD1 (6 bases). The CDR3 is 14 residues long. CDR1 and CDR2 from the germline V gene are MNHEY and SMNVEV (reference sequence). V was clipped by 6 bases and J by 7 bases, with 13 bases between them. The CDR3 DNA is TGTGCCAGCAGCCCCAGGGGTCTCAATTCACCCCTCCACTTT. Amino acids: CASSPRGLNSPLHF.

In nucleotides, the CDR3 is TGTGCCAGCAACAGGAATAATGAAAAACTGTTTTTT. This translates into CASNRNNEKLFF. The chain recombines TRBV2 with TRBJ1-4, with D possibly TRBD1 on 5 matching bases. Trimming shortened V by 7 bases and J by 4 bases, and 7 bases separated the two germline ends. Germline V gene data show CDR1 as SNHLY and CDR2 as FYNNEI. The CDR3 runs to 12 residues.

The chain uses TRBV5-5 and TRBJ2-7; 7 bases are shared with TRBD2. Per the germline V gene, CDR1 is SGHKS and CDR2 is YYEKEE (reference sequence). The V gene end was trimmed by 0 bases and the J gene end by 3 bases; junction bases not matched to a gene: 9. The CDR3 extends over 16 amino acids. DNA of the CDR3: TGTGCCAGCAGCTTGGAACAGGCTCTAGCGGTCTACGAGCAGTACTTC. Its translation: CASSLEQALAVYEQYF. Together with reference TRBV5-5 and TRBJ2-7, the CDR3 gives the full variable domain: DAGVTQSPTHLIKTRGQQVTLRCSPISGHKSVSWYQQVLGQGPQFIFQYYEKEERGRGNFPDRFSARQFPNYSSELNVNALLLGDSALYLCASSLEQALAVYEQYFGPGTRLTVT.

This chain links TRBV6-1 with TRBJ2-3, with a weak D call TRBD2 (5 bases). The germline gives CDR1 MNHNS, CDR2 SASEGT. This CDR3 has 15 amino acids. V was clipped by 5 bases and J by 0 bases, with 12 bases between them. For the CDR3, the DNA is TGTGCCAGCAGTTTGGAGGTCGATAGCACAGATACGCAGTATTTT. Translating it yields CASSLEVDSTDTQYF.

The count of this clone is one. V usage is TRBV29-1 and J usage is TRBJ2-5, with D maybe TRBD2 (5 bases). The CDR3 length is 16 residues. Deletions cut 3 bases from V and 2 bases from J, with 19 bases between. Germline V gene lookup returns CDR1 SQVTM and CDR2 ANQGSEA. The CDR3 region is CSVEARAGRRQETQYF. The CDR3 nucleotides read TGCAGCGTTGAGGCGAGGGCTGGCAGGCGTCAAGAGACCCAGTACTTC.

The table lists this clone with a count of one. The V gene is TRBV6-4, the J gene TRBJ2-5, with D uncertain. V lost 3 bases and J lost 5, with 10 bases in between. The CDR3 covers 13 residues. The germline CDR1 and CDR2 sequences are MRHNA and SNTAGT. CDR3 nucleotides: TGTGCCAGCAGTGAGGGCCCCACGGAGACCCAGTACTTC. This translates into CASSEGPTETQYF.

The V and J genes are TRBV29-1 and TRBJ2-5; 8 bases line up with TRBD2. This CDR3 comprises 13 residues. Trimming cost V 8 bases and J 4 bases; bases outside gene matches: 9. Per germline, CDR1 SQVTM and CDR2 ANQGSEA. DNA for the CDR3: TGCAGCTCCCGGGGGGGGCGGGGAGAGACCCAGTACTTC. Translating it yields CSSRGGRGETQYF.

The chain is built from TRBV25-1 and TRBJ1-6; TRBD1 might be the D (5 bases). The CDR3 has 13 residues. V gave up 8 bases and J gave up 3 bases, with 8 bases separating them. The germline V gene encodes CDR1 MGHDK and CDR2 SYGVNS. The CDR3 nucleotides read TGTGCCAGCGGGGGGAGCTATAATTCACCCCTCCACTTT. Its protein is CASGGSYNSPLHF.

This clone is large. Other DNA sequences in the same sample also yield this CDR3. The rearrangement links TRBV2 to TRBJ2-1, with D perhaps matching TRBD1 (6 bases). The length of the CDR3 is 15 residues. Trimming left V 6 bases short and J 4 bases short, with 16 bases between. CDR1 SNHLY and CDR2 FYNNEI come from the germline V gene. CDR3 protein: CASRRGQNPYNEQFF. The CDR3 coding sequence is TGTGCCAGCAGGCGAGGACAGAACCCGTACAATGAGCAGTTCTTC.

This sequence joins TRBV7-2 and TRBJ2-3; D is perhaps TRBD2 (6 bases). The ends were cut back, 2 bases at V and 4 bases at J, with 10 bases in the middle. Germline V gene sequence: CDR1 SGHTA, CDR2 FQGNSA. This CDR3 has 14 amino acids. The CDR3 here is CASSLRGTADTQYF. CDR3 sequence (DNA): TGTGCCAGCAGCTTACGGGGGACTGCAGATACGCAGTATTTT.

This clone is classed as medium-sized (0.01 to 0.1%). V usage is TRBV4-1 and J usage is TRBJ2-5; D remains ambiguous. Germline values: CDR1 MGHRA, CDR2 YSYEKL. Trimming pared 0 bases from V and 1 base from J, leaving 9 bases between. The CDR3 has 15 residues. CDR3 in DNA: TGCGCCAGCAGCCAAGAAACAGTCCCCCAAGAGACCCAGTACTTC. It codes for CASSQETVPQETQYF.

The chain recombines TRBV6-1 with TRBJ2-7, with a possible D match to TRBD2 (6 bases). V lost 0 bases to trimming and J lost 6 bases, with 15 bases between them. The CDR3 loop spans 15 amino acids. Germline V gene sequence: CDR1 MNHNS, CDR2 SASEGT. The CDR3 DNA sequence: TGTGCCAGCAGTGAAGCCCAGGAGGGGCATCGCGAGCAGTACTTC. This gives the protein CASSEAQEGHREQYF.

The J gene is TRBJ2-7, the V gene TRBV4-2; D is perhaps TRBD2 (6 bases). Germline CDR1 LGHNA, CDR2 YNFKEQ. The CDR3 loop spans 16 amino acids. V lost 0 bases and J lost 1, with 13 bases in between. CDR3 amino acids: CASSQEYPGLSYEQYF. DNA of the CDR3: TGTGCCAGCAGCCAAGAATACCCGGGACTGTCCTACGAGCAGTACTTC.

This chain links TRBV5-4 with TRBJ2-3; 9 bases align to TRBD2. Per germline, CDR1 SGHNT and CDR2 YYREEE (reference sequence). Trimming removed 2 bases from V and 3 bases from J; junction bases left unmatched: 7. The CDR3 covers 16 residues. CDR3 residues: CASSFWTSVSTDTQYF. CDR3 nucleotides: TGTGCCAGCAGCTTCTGGACTAGCGTGAGTACAGATACGCAGTATTTT.

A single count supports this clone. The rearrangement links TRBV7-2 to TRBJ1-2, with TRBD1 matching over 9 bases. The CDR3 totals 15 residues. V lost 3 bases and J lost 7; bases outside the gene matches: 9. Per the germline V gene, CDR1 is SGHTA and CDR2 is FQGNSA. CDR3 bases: TGTGCCAGCAGCTTCCCTCCGGGACAGGGTGCTGGCTACACCTTC. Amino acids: CASSFPPGQGAGYTF.

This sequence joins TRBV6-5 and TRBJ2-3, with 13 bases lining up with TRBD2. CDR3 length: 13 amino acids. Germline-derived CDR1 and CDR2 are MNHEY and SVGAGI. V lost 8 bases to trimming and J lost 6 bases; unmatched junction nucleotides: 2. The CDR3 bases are TGTGCCAGCGGACTAGCGGGGGTGGATACGCAGTATTTT. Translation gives CASGLAGVDTQYF.

The CDR3 region is CASSSTSGGYEQYF. The CDR3, as DNA: TGTGCCAGCAGCTCGACTAGCGGGGGATACGAGCAGTACTTC. V is TRBV6-6 and J is TRBJ2-7, with 12 bases matching TRBD2. Trimming cost V 6 bases and J 4 bases; bases outside gene matches: 4. Per germline, CDR1 MNHNY and CDR2 SVGAGI (reference sequence). The CDR3 is 14 residues long.